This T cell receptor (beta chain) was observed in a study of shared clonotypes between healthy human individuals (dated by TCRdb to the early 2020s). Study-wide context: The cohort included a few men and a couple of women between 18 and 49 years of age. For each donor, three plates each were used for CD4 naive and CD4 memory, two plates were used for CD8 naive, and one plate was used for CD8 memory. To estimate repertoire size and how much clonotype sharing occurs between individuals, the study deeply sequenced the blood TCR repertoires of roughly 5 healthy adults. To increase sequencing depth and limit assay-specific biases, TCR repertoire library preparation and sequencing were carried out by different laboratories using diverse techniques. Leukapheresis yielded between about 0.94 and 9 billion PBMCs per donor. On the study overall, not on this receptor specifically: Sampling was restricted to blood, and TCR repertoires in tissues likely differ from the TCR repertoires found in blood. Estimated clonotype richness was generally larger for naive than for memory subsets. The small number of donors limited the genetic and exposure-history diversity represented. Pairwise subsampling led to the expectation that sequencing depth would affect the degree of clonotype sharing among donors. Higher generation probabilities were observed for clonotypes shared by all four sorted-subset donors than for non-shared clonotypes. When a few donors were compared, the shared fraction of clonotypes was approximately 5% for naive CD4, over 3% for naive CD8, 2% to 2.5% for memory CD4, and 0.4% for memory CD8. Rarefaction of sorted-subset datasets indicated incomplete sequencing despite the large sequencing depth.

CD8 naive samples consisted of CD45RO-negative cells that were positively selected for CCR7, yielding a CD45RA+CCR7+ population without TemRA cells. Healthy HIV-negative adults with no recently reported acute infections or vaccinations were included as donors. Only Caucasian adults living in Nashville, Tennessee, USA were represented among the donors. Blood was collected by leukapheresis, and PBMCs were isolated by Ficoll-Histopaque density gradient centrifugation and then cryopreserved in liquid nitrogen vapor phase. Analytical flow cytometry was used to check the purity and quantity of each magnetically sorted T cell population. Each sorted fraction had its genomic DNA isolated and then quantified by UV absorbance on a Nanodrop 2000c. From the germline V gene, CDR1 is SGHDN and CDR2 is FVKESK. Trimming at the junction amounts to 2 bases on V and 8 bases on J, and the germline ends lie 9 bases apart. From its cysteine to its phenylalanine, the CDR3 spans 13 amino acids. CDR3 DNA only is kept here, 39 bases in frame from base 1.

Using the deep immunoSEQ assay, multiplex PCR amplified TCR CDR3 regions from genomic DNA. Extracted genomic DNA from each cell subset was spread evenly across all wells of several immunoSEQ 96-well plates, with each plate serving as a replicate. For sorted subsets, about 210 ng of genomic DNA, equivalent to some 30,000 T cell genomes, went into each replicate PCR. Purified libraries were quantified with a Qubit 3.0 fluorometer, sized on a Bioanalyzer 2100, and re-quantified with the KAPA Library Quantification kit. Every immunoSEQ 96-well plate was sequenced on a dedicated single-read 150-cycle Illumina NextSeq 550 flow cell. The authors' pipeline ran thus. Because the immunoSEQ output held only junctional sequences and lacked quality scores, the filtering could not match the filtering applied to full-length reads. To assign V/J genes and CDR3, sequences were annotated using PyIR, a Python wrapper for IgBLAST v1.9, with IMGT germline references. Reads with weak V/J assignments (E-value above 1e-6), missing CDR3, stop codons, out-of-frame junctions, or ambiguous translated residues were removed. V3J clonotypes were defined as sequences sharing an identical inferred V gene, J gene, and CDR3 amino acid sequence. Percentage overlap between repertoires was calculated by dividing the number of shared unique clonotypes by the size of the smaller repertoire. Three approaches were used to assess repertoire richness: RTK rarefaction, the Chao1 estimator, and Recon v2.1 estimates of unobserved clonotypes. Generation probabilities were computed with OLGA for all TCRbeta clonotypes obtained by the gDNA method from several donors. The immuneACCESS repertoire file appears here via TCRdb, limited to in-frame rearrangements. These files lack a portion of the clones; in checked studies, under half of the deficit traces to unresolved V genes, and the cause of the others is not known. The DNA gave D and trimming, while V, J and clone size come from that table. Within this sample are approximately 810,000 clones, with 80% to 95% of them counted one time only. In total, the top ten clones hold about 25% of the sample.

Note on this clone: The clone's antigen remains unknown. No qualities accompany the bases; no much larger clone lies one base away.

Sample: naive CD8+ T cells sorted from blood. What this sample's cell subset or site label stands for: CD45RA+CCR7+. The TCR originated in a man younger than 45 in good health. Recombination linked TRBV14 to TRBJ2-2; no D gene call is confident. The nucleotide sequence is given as TGTGCCAGCAGCCAATTAGACTGGGGGGAGCTGTTTTTT. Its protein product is CASSQLDWGELFF.